This entry lists 13 T cell receptor beta chains sequenced from one sample in a study of blood T cells in healthy people across ages. Then a second PCR, running roughly 6 to 12 cycles, was carried out with a sample-barcoded 5' primer and a J-beta primer mix. TCRdb processed the 5' RACE reads anew with MiXCR; each CDR3 protein has one entry. Among 450,000 to 700,000 distinct CDR3 sequences listed, 27% were seen once. Specimen: blood. Receptor source: a woman aged 70-85 years in good health.

This rearrangement joins TRBV29-1 to TRBJ1-6; D is ambiguous. The germline CDR1 and CDR2 sequences are SQVTM and ANQGSEA. This CDR3 has 13 residues. Trimming shortened V by 4 bases and J by 10 bases, and 14 bases separated the two germline ends. The CDR3 region has the DNA TGCAGCGTTGGAGAAGAGTTAGAATCACCCCTCCACTTT. Its translation: CSVGEELESPLHF.

The chain is built from TRBV12-3 or TRBV12-4 and TRBJ1-5; perhaps TRBD1 as D (5 bases). V gave up 7 bases and J gave up 4 bases, with 11 bases separating them. This CDR3 is built from 13 residues. CDR3 DNA sequence: TGTGCCAGCACCGCTCAGGGAAATCAGCCCCAGCATTTT. As protein: CASTAQGNQPQHF.

This clonotype was counted only a few times. The chain is built from TRBV7-9 and TRBJ1-1; 7 nucleotides match TRBD1. The germline V gene has CDR1 SEHNR and CDR2 FQNEAQ (reference sequence). Trimming removed 1 base from V and 11 bases from J; junction bases left unmatched: 7. The CDR3 sequence is 13 residues long. CDR3 in DNA: TGTGCCAGCAGCTTAGAGGGGGCCCTAGGGGCTTTCTTT. Amino acid sequence: CASSLEGALGAFF.

This clonotype has a handful of counts. CDR3 sequence: CASSSGNMGEQYF. As DNA, the CDR3 is TGTGCCAGCAGCTCCGGAAACATGGGCGAGCAGTACTTC. The V and J genes are TRBV7-3 and TRBJ2-1; unclear D gene. The better agreement between TRBJ2-7 and the DNA end casts doubt on the J call. The CDR3 is 13 amino acids. CDR1 and CDR2 (germline): SGHTA, FQGTGA.

The sample holds a few counts of this clonotype. The chain links TRBV20-1 to TRBJ2-1, with 11 nucleotides matching TRBD2. With 5 bases clipped from V and 0 bases from J, the junction kept 9 bases outside the gene matches. CDR3 length: 17 amino acids. Germline V gene data show CDR1 as DFQATT and CDR2 as SNEGSKA (reference sequence). CDR3 DNA: TGCAGTGCTGCCCGTACTAGCGGGGGAAGCTCCTACAATGAGCAGTTCTTC. Residues: CSAARTSGGSSYNEQFF.

The chain uses TRBV4-2 and TRBJ1-3, with unresolved D. This CDR3 has 14 residues. V shed 1 base and J shed 1 base, with 5 bases lying between them. Germline-derived CDR1 and CDR2 are LGHNA and YNFKEQ. The CDR3 coding sequence is TGTGCCAGCAGCCAAGTGGCTTCTGGAAACACCATATATTTT. Translating gives CASSQVASGNTIYF.

There are a few counts of this clonotype. The V gene is TRBV6-5, the J gene TRBJ2-7, with 7 nucleotides matching TRBD1. This CDR3 spans 12 amino acids. CDR1 is MNHEY, CDR2 SVGAGI, per germline. Trimming cost V 3 bases and J 6 bases; bases outside gene matches: 2. CDR3: CASSYRDSEQYF. In DNA form, the CDR3 reads TGTGCCAGCAGTTATCGGGACAGCGAGCAGTACTTC.

Concerning this clonotype: A clone one base away is much larger, so this may be a read error. The gene calls are TRBV20-1 and TRBJ2-5; D perhaps matches TRBD1 (6 bases). The CDR3 runs to 14 residues. CDR1 and CDR2 (germline): DFQATT, SNEGSKA (reference sequence). V dropped 6 bases and J dropped 5 bases, with 19 bases sitting between them. CDR3: CSAYDRIESETQYF. In DNA, the CDR3 is TGCAGTGCCTATGACAGGATAGAGTCGGAGACCCAGTACTTC.

A few counts support this clonotype. The rearrangement links TRBV2 to TRBJ1-4, with a weak D call TRBD1 (6 bases). V was trimmed by 4 bases and J by 8 bases, leaving 20 bases between them. CDR1 and CDR2 (germline): SNHLY, FYNNEI. CDR3 size: 16 residues. DNA of the CDR3: TGTGCCAGCAGTGTGTTCGGCGGGGGGCAAGGGGAAAAACTGTTTTTT. This encodes CASSVFGGGQGEKLFF. The whole variable domain, filled in from reference TRBV2 and TRBJ1-4, reads EPEVTQTPSHQVTQMGQEVILRCVPISNHLYFYWYRQILGQKVEFLVSFYNNEISEKSEIFDDQFSVERPDGSNFTLKIRSTKLEDSAMYFCASSVFGGGQGEKLFFGSGTQLSVL.

For this clonotype: The CDR3 carries no conserved terminal phenylalanine or tryptophan, so it likely arises from a read error. V and J are TRBV6-2 or TRBV6-3 and TRBJ2-7; tentatively, D is TRBD1 (6 bases). V lost 10 bases, J lost 6 bases, and 16 bases lay in between. CDR3 length: 12 amino acids. Germline CDR1 MNHEY, CDR2 SVGEGT. CDR3: CATTYDRFEQYL. The CDR3 DNA is TGTGCCACCACTTACGACAGGTTCGAGCAGTACCTC.

The chain couples TRBV20-1 to TRBJ1-4; D might be TRBD1 (6 bases). V lost 4 bases and J lost 8, with 17 bases in between. Germline V gene lookup returns CDR1 DFQATT and CDR2 SNEGSKA (reference sequence). The CDR3 totals 14 residues. CDR3 protein: CSAILHRAEEKLFF. The DNA for the CDR3 is TGCAGTGCTATTCTTCACAGGGCGGAGGAAAAACTGTTTTTT.

There are a few counts of this clonotype. V and J are TRBV29-1 and TRBJ2-5, with a weak D call TRBD1 (6 bases). Germline V CDR1 and CDR2: SQVTM, ANQGSEA. V lost 7 bases to trimming and J lost 5 bases, with 17 bases between them. The CDR3 consists of 13 residues. In DNA, the CDR3 is TGCAGCGGGGCGTCCAGGGGCGAGGAGACCCAGTACTTC. Its translation: CSGASRGEETQYF.

DNA for the CDR3: TGTGCCAGCAGTGACGAGCAGGGGTTCGGACAGCCCCAGCATTTT. Translated, it gives CASSDEQGFGQPQHF. V gene TRBV2 combines with J gene TRBJ1-5, with a tentative D call TRBD1 (6 bases). There are 15 residues in the CDR3. Germline CDR1 and CDR2: SNHLY and FYNNEI. V lost 3 bases to trimming and J lost 7 bases, with 16 bases between them.